Listed here is a single TCR beta chain. The antigen is unknown. This record belongs to a study of T cell responses to AZD1222 COVID-19 vaccine. Study-level points and caveats: When two AZD1222 doses had been given, Spike-specific TCR breadth and depth rose.

This CDR3 is 12 amino acids long. V was clipped by 7 bases and J by 7 bases, with 10 bases between them. Germline V lookup: CDR1 MNHEY, CDR2 SVGAGI. The assay was immunoSEQ multiplex PCR, and TCRdb's table has in-frame clones only and misses some. The sample has fewer than 100,000 clones, about nine tenths seen once. The sequence came from an adult who received the AZD1222 COVID-19 vaccine. The source material was peripheral blood, sampled 28 days after the second AZD1222 dose. The chain has TRBV6-5 and TRBJ2-2, with D tentatively TRBD1 or TRBD2 (5 bases each). As DNA, the CDR3 is TGTGCCAGCAAAGGGACCGACGGGGAGCTGTTTTTT. Residues: CASKGTDGELFF.